Shown below are 8 T cell receptor beta chains from a single sample sequenced in a study of T cell changes during pregnancy in multiple sclerosis. Assay: immunoSEQ multiplex PCR; the TCRdb copy retains only in-frame clones and omits some. Of under 95,000 clones listed, roughly 92% are singletons. This material consisted of peripheral blood, taken in the second trimester of pregnancy. The receptor set was obtained from a female donor with multiple sclerosis, enrolled in a pregnancy study.

The V call is TRBV6-6, the J call TRBJ1-2; TRBD1 matches 7 bases. V shed 6 bases and J 3 bases; nucleotides not matched to a gene: 4. Germline V lookup: CDR1 MNHNY, CDR2 SVGAGI (reference sequence). This CDR3 has 13 residues. CDR3: CASSLDRDYGYTF. In DNA, the CDR3 is TGTGCCAGCAGCCTCGACAGGGACTATGGCTACACCTTC.

The J gene is TRBJ2-5, the V gene TRBV27; the D gene is possibly TRBD1 (6 bases). CDR1 is MNHEY and CDR2 is SMNVEV in the germline V gene (reference sequence). This CDR3 is 14 amino acids long. Trimming left V 5 bases short and J 3 bases short, with 13 bases between. CDR3 coding DNA: TGTGCCAGCAGTCCCCTGGACAGAGAAGAGACCCAGTACTTC. Translation: CASSPLDREETQYF.

The CDR3 DNA reads as TGTGCCAGTAGTATGACACTAGCCGGGGAGCTGTTTTTT. Its protein product is CASSMTLAGELFF. V is TRBV19 and J is TRBJ2-2, with D maybe TRBD2 (5 bases). This CDR3 has 13 amino acids. Germline-derived CDR1 and CDR2 are LNHDA and SQIVND (reference sequence). Trimming took off 3 bases at V and 6 bases at J, with 8 bases between the two ends.

The chain joins TRBV10-1 to TRBJ2-7, with D possibly TRBD1 on 6 matching bases. V gave up 2 bases and J gave up 1 base, with 9 bases separating them. Germline CDR1 and CDR2: WNHNN and SYGVQD (reference sequence). The CDR3 runs 14 residues. The CDR3: CASSESQGSYEQYF. DNA of the CDR3: TGCGCCAGCAGTGAGAGCCAGGGGTCCTACGAGCAGTACTTC.

The chain couples TRBV6-5 to TRBJ2-7, with D possibly being TRBD1 (5 bases). CDR3 length equals 14 residues. Germline CDR1 MNHEY, CDR2 SVGAGI. V was pared by 5 bases and J by 0 bases, with 11 bases between. CDR3 sequence reads: CASSNRLSSYEQYF. In DNA, the CDR3 is TGTGCCAGCAGTAACAGGTTAAGCTCCTACGAGCAGTACTTC.

The chain employs TRBV11-2 and TRBJ1-1; the D gene is possibly TRBD1 (5 bases). From germline, CDR1 is SGHAT and CDR2 FQNNGV. CDR3 length equals 13 residues. V was trimmed by 3 bases and J by 1 base, leaving 6 bases between them. The DNA of the CDR3 is TGTGCCAGCAGCTTTGACAGGAACACTGAAGCTTTCTTT. The encoded protein is CASSFDRNTEAFF.

Only one count was recorded for this clone. V is TRBV7-2 and J is TRBJ2-5, with D tentatively TRBD2 (7 bases). Germline CDR1 and CDR2: SGHTA and FQGNSA. With 5 bases removed from V and 5 bases from J, the gap between germline ends came to 18 bases. CDR3 length equals 15 residues. In DNA, the CDR3 is TGTGCCAGCAGCGAAGCCGGGGGGCAGGGGGAGACCCAGTACTTC. Its translation: CASSEAGGQGETQYF. The full variable domain, rest sourced from reference TRBV7-2 and TRBJ2-5, is GAGVSQSPSNKVTEKGKDVELRCDPISGHTALYWYRQSLGQGLEFLIYFQGNSAPDKSGLPSDRFSAERTGGSVSTLTIQRTQQEDSAVYLCASSEAGGQGETQYFGPGTRLLVL.

The chain carries TRBV5-1 and TRBJ1-1; D remains unclear. Germline V gene lookup returns CDR1 SGHRS and CDR2 YFSETQ. V lost 2 bases and J 7 bases, leaving 6 bases between the germline ends. This CDR3 has 11 amino acids. The CDR3 DNA reads TGCGCCAGCAGCTTTCGAGTTGAAGCTTTCTTT. Protein sequence: CASSFRVEAFF.